This TCR beta chain was captured in a study of blood T cell repertoires in COVID-19. Overall study: The United States, Italy and Spain were the sources of the acute and convalescent COVID-19 samples. The analysed material was cDNA or gDNA that came from T cells, B-cell-depleted T cells, or PBMCs.

Per the original data handling: Cell counts per sample came from amplifying reference gene primers. Sequenced by immunoSEQ multiplex PCR; TCRdb stores in-frame clones only, minus some. For V, J and clone size, that table is used; D and trimming come from the DNA. This sample has 35,000 to 40,000 clones, with approximately 84% found just once. In germline, CDR1 is SNHLY, CDR2 FYNNEI. The CDR3 runs to 13 residues. Trimming removed 8 bases from V and 2 bases from J, with 12 bases in between. Only a few counts were recorded for this clone. The TCR was taken from an elderly man with active or convalescent COVID-19. The specimen sequenced was peripheral blood. The V call is TRBV2, the J call TRBJ1-2, with D tentatively TRBD1 (5 bases). The CDR3 DNA reads as TGTGCCAGCGGAGAGGCAGGGAACTATGGCTACACCTTC. Protein: CASGEAGNYGYTF.